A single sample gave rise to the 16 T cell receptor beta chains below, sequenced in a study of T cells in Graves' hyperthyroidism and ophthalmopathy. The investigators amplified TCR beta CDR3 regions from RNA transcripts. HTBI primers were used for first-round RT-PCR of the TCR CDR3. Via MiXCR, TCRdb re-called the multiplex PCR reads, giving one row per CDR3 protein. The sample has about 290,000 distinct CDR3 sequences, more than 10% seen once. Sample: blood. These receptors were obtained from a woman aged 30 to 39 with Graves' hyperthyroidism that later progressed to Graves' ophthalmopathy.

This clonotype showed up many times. The CDR3: CASSESPGVGYGYTF. The CDR3 DNA reads as TGTGCCAGCAGCGAAAGTCCAGGGGTCGGCTATGGCTACACCTTC. The chain is built from TRBV11-1 and TRBJ1-2, with a possible D match to TRBD1 (6 bases). Per germline, CDR1 SGHAT and CDR2 FQDESV (reference sequence). There are 15 residues in the CDR3. V was clipped by 5 bases and J by 4 bases, with 17 bases between them.

The CDR3 DNA follows: TGTGCCAGCAGCGATCGGACAGGGTCCACAGATACGCAGTATTTT. Protein sequence: CASSDRTGSTDTQYF. The chain is built from TRBV11-1 and TRBJ2-3, with 8 bases aligning to TRBD1. Germline V gives CDR1 SGHAT, CDR2 FQDESV (reference sequence). The CDR3 spans 15 residues. The V gene end was trimmed by 5 bases and the J gene end by 2 bases; junction bases not matched to a gene: 6.

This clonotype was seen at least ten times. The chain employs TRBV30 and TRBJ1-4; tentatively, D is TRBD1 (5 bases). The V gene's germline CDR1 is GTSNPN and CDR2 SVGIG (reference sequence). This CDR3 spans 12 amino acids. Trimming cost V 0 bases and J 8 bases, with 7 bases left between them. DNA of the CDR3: TGTGCCTGGAGTGTAGGGGCCGAAAAACTGTTTTTT. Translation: CAWSVGAEKLFF.

CDR3 coding DNA: TGTGCCAGCAGTAAAACCTCAGGGGGTGGCTACACCTTC. This gives the protein CASSKTSGGGYTF. The chain joins TRBV27 to TRBJ1-2; 7 positions agree with TRBD1. The V gene end was trimmed by 5 bases and the J gene end by 7 bases; junction bases not matched to a gene: 7. The CDR3 is made up of 13 amino acids. Germline CDR1 MNHEY, CDR2 SMNVEV (reference sequence).

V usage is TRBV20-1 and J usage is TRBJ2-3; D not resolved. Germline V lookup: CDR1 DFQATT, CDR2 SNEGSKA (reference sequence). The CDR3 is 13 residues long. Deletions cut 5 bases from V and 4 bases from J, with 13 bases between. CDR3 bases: TGCAGTGCTGGTCTTCCTCTTTCAGATACGCAGTATTTT. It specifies CSAGLPLSDTQYF.

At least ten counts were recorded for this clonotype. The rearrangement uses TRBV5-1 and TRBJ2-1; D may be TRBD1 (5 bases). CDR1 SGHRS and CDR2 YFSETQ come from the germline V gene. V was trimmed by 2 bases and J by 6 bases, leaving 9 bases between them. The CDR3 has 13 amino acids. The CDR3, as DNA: TGCGCCAGCAGCTTTTCCACAGGCAATGAGCAGTTCTTC. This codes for CASSFSTGNEQFF.

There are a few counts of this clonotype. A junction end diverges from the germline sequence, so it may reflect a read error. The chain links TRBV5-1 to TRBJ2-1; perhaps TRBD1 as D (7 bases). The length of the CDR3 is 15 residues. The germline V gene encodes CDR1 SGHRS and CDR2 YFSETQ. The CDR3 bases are TGCGCCAGCAGCCCCAGGGGGGAGTCCTTCAATGAGCAGTTCTTC. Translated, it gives CASSPRGESFNEQFF. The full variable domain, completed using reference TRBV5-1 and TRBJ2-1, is KAGVTQTPRYLIKTRGQQVTLSCSPISGHRSVSWYQQTPGQGLQFLFEYFSETQRNKGNFPGRFSGRQFSNSRSEMNVSTLELGDSALYLCASSPRGESFNEQFFGPGTRLTVL.

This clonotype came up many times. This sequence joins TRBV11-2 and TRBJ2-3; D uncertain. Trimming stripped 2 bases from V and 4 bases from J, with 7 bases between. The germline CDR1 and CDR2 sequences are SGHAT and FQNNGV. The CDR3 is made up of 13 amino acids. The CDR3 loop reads CASSLRPPDTQYF. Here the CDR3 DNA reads TGTGCCAGCAGCTTAAGGCCACCAGATACGCAGTATTTT.

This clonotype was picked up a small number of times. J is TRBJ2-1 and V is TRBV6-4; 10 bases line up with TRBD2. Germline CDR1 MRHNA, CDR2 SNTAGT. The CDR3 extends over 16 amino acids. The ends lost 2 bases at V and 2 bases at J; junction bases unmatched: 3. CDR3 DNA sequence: TGTGCCAGCAGTGACACTAGCGGGGCAACCTACAATGAGCAGTTCTTC. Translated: CASSDTSGATYNEQFF.

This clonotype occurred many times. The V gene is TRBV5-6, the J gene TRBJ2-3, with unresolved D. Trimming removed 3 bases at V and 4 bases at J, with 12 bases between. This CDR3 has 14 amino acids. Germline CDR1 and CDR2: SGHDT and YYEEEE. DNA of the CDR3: TGTGCCAGCAGCTCGGACCAGCGCCCAGATACGCAGTATTTT. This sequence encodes CASSSDQRPDTQYF.

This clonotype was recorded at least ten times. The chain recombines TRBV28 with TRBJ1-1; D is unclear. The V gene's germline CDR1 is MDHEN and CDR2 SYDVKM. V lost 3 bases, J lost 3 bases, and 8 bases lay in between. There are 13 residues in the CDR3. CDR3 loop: CASSLFVDTEAFF. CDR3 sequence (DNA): TGTGCCAGCAGTTTGTTTGTCGACACTGAAGCTTTCTTT.

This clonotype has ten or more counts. The CDR3 spells CASSQTWLGTYGYTF. DNA of the CDR3: TGTGCCAGCAGCCAAACTTGGTTGGGAACCTATGGCTACACCTTC. The V call is TRBV3-1, the J call TRBJ1-2; no clear D gene. The V gene lost 2 bases and the J gene lost 4 bases, with 14 bases spanning the gap. CDR1 is LGHDT and CDR2 is YNNKEL in the germline V gene (reference sequence). The length of the CDR3 is 15 residues.

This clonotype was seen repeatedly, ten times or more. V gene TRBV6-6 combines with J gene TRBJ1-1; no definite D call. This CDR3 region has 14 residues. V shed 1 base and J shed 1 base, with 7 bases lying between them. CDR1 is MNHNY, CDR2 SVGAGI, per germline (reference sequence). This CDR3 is CASSYWPENTEAFF. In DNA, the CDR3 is TGTGCCAGCAGTTACTGGCCAGAGAACACTGAAGCTTTCTTT.

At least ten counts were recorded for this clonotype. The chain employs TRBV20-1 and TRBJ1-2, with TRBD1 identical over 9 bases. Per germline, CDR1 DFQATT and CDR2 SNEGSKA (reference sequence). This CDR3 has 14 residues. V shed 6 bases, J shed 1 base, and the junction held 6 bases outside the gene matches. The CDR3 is CSAPDRGSNYGYTF. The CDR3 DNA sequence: TGCAGTGCGCCGGACAGGGGAAGTAACTATGGCTACACCTTC.

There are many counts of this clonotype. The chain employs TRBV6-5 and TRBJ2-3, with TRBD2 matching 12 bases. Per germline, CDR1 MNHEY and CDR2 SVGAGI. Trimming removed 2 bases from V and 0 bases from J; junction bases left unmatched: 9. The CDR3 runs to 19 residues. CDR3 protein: CASSYPTSGRTPSTDTQYF. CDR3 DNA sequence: TGTGCCAGCAGTTACCCGACTAGCGGGAGAACCCCTAGCACAGATACGCAGTATTTT.

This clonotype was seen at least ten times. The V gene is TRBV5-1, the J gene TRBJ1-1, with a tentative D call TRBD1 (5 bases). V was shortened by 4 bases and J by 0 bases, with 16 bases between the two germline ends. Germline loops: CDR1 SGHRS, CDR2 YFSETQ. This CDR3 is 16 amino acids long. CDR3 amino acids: CASSLAPGEMNTEAFF. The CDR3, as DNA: TGCGCCAGCAGCCTCGCCCCGGGGGAAATGAACACTGAAGCTTTCTTT.